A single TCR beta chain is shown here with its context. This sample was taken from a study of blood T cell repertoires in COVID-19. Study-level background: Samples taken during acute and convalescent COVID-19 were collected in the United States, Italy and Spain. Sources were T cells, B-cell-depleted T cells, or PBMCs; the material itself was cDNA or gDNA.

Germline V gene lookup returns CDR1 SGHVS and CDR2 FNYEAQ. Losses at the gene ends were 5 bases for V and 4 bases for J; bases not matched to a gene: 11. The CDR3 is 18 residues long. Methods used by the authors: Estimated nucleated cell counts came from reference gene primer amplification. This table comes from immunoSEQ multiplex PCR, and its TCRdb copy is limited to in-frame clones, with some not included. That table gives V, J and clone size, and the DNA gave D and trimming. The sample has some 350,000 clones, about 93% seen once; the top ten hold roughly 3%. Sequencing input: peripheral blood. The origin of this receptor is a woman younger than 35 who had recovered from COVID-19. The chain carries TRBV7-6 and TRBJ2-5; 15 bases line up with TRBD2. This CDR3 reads CASSPYAGLAGGRETQYF. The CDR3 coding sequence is TGTGCCAGCAGCCCCTATGCTGGACTAGCGGGAGGGAGAGAGACCCAGTACTTC.